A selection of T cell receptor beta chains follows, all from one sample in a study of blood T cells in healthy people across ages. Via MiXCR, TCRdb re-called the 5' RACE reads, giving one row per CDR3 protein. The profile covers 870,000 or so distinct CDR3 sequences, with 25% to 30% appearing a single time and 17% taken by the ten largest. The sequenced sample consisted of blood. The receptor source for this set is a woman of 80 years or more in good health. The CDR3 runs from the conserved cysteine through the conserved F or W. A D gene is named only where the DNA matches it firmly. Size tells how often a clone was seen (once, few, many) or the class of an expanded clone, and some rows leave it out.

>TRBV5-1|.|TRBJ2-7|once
CASSLGDWTEPYEQYF
TGCGCCAGCAGCTTGGGAGACTGGACAGAGCCCTACGAGCAGTACTTC
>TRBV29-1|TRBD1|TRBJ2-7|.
CSVERTGSNEQYF
TGCAGCGTTGAGAGGACAGGGTCCAACGAGCAGTACTTC
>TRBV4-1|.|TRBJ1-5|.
CASSQESGRYQPQHF
TGCGCCAGCAGCCAAGAGTCAGGGCGATATCAGCCCCAGCATTTT
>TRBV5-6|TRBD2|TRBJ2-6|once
CASSPGGSVSGANVLTF
TGTGCCAGCAGCCCGGGGGGTAGCGTCTCTGGGGCCAACGTCCTGACTTTC
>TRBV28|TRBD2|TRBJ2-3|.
CASSPAGARKDTQYF
TGTGCCAGCAGTCCAGCGGGAGCGCGAAAAGATACGCAGTATTTT
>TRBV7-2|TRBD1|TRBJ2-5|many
CASSVGSGGETQYF
TGTGCCAGCAGCGTAGGATCAGGGGGAGAGACCCAGTACTTC
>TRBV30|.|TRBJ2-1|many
CAWSKDSNEQFF
TGTGCCTGGAGTAAGGACAGCAATGAGCAGTTCTTC
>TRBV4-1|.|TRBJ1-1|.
CASSPLKHLGTEAFF
TGCGCCAGCAGCCCCCTAAAACATTTGGGCACTGAAGCTTTCTTT
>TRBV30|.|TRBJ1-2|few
CAWSVPRDYGYTF
TGTGCCTGGAGTGTACCCAGGGACTATGGCTACACCTTC
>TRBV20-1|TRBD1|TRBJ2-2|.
CSAPGQGARTGELFF
TGCAGTGCACCGGGACAGGGGGCGCGGACCGGGGAGCTGTTTTTT
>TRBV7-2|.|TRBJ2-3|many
CASSLRALSGTDTQYF
TGTGCCAGCAGTCTAAGAGCCCTTAGTGGCACAGATACGCAGTATTTT
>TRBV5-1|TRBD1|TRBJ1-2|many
CASSLEGAWGGYTF
TGCGCCAGCAGCTTGGAGGGGGCCTGGGGTGGCTACACCTTC
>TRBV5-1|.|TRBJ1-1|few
CASSLSTRSAGDEAFF
TGCGCCAGCAGCTTATCGACGAGGTCAGCGGGGGATGAAGCTTTCTTT
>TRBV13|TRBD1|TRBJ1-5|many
CASSPGQGVQPQHF
TGTGCCAGCAGCCCCGGACAGGGGGTTCAGCCCCAGCATTTT
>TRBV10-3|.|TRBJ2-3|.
CAIRGTNSTDTQYF
TGTGCCATCAGGGGGACAAATAGCACAGATACGCAGTATTTT
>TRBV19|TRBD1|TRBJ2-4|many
CASSERGQIIQYF
TGTGCCAGTAGTGAGAGGGGACAGATAATTCAGTACTTC
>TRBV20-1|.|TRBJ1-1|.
CSGEQGGTEAFF
TGCAGTGGGGAGCAAGGGGGCACTGAAGCTTTCTTT
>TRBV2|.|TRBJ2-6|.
CASKAGSGANVLTF
TGTGCCAGCAAGGCAGGCTCTGGGGCCAACGTCCTGACTTTC
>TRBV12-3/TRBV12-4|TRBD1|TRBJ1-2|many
CASSPNGQGNYGYTF
TGTGCCAGCAGCCCGAACGGACAGGGCAACTATGGCTACACCTTC
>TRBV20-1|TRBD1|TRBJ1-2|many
CSVRADRGLYGYTF
TGCAGTGTAAGAGCGGACAGGGGGCTCTATGGCTACACCTTC
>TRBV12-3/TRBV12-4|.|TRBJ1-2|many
CASSFSGDFYGYTF
TGTGCCAGCAGTTTTTCAGGGGATTTCTATGGCTACACCTTC
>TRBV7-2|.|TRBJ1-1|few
CASSPRPGENTEAFF
TGTGCCAGCAGCCCGCGACCAGGAGAGAACACTGAAGCTTTCTTT
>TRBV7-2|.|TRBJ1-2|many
CASSFVGGDGYTF
TGTGCCAGCAGCTTCGTCGGAGGAGATGGCTACACCTTC
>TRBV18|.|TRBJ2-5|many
CASSQTSKETQYF
TGTGCCAGCTCACAAACTAGCAAGGAGACCCAGTACTTC
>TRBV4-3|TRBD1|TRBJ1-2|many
CASSQDRGLGGYTF
TGCGCCAGCAGCCAAGACAGGGGGCTAGGAGGCTACACCTTC
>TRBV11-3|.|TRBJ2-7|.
CASGWGLGLLCTYEQYF
TGTGCCAGCGGTTGGGGATTGGGACTTCTATGTACCTACGAGCAGTACTTC
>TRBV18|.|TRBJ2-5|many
CASSPLRDPEGETQYF
TGTGCCAGCTCACCCCTCCGGGACCCTGAGGGAGAGACCCAGTACTTC
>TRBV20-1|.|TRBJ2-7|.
CSAREFRETAYEQYF
TGCAGTGCTAGAGAGTTTAGGGAGACCGCGTACGAGCAGTACTTC
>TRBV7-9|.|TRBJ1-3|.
CATSPGGSGNTIYF
TGTGCCACTTCCCCGGGGGGCTCTGGAAACACCATATATTTT
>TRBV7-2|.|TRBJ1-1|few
CASSLGLSRGLMNTEAFF
TGTGCCAGCAGCTTAGGTCTGTCCAGGGGTCTCATGAACACTGAAGCTTTCTTT
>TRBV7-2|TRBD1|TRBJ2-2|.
CASSPTGGFGELFF
TGTGCCAGCAGTCCCACAGGGGGGTTCGGGGAGCTGTTTTTT
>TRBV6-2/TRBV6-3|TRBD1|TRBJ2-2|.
CASSSVVGTGNTGELFF
TGTGCCAGCAGCTCAGTGGTCGGGACAGGGAACACCGGGGAGCTGTTTTTT
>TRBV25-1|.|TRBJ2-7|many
CASSHGSYEQYF
TGTGCCAGCAGCCACGGATCCTACGAGCAGTACTTC
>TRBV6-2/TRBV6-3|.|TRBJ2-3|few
CASFSYLAGDTQYF
TGTGCCAGCTTTAGTTACTTGGCGGGAGATACGCAGTATTTT
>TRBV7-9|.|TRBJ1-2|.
CASSLGGTSWGYTF
TGTGCCAGCAGCTTAGGAGGGACTTCTTGGGGCTACACCTTC
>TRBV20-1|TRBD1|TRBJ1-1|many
CSAPDRAIGEAFF
TGCAGTGCCCCGGACAGGGCGATCGGTGAAGCTTTCTTT
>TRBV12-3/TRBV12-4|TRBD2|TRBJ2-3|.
CASLNAGGRADTQYF
TGTGCCAGCCTTAATGCGGGGGGGAGGGCAGATACGCAGTATTTT
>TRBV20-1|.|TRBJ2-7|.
CSAYSPPGQGTYEQYF
TGCAGTGCTTACTCACCCCCGGGCCAAGGGACCTACGAGCAGTACTTC
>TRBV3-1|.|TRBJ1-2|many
CASSQPGGYTF
TGTGCCAGCAGCCAACCGGGAGGCTACACCTTC
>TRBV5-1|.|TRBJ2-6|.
CASSGGARSLSSGANVLTF
TGCGCCAGCAGTGGAGGGGCCCGGTCCCTCTCCTCTGGGGCCAACGTCCTGACTTTC
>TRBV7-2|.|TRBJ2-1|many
CASSLGPLIWVGSPSEQFF
TGTGCCAGCAGCTTAGGCCCGTTAATTTGGGTCGGATCCCCAAGTGAGCAGTTCTTC
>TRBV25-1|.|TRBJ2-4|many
CASSESGGRKNIQYF
TGTGCCAGCAGTGAATCTGGGGGGCGCAAAAACATTCAGTACTTC
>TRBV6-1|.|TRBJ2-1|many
CASSVSLYTEQFF
TGTGCCAGCAGTGTGTCACTTTACACTGAGCAGTTCTTC
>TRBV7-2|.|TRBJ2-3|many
CASSLGYVSTDTQYF
TGTGCCAGCAGCTTAGGATATGTTAGCACAGATACGCAGTATTTT
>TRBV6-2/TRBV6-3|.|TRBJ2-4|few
CASTVRGLAKNIQYF
TGTGCCAGCACCGTTAGGGGGTTAGCCAAAAACATTCAGTACTTC
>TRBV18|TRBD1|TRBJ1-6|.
CANSPDRGFYSPLHF
TGTGCCAACTCACCCGACAGGGGTTTTTATTCACCCCTCCACTTT
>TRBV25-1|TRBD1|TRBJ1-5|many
CASSQTGYQPQHF
TGTGCCAGCAGCCAGACAGGGTATCAGCCCCAGCATTTT
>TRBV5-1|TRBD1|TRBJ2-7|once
CASSLMGQQAYEQYF
TGCGCCAGCAGCTTGATGGGACAGCAAGCCTACGAGCAGTACTTC
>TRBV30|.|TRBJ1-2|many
CACSREGGYTF
TGTGCCTGTTCCAGGGAAGGCGGCTACACCTTC
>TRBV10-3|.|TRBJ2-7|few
CAISEKEWDEQYF
TGTGCCATCAGTGAAAAGGAGTGGGACGAGCAGTACTTC